These 25 T cell receptor beta chains were all obtained from the same sample, sequenced in a study of T cell repertoires in cytomegalovirus infection. Antigens for these TCRs are unknown. TCRdb reprocessed the reads via MiXCR and lists one record per CDR3 protein. The sample shows tens of thousands of distinct CDR3 sequences, roughly a quarter of them seen only once. This sample comprised CD8+ T cells from cultured PBMCs, obtained from culture after CMV antigen stimulation. The receptors originated from a human donor in good health (CMV status not recorded). Some clones in this sample may be carry-over from other donors' samples.

Comment on this clonotype: The germline gene is not matched at one end of the junction; a read error may be the cause. The chain links TRBV27 to TRBJ2-3; 9 bases match TRBD2. CDR1 is MNHEY, CDR2 SMNVEV, per germline (reference sequence). The CDR3 covers 14 residues. The CDR3 DNA reads as TGTGCCAGCAGTTTAGGGGGCGGGGGGGATACGCATTATTTT. It translates to CASSLGGGGDTHYF.

There are a few counts of this clonotype. The CDR3 coding sequence is TGTGCCAGCAGTTTGTCGACAGGGTCTCGTCAGCCCCAGCATTTT. Translating it yields CASSLSTGSRQPQHF. The V gene is TRBV27, the J gene TRBJ1-5; TRBD1 matches 7 bases. The CDR3 is 15 residues long. The J segment lost 6 bases and the V segment lost 3 bases, leaving 8 bases of the junction unmatched. Germline CDR1 reads MNHEY; CDR2 reads SMNVEV (reference sequence).

This clonotype was observed a handful of times. The chain links TRBV7-6 to TRBJ2-5; maybe TRBD2 (6 bases). The V end lost 6 bases, the J end lost 6 bases, and 11 bases lay between the germline ends. Germline CDR1 SGHVS, CDR2 FNYEAQ. The CDR3 spans 12 residues. The CDR3 nucleotides are TGTGCCAGCAGGGGGGGTCTGCAGACCCAGTACTTC. Its translation is CASRGGLQTQYF. Drawing the rest from reference TRBV7-6 and TRBJ2-5, the complete variable domain is GAGVSQSPRYKVTKRGQDVALRCDPISGHVSLYWYRQALGQGPEFLTYFNYEAQQDKSGLPNDRFSAERPEGSISTLTIQRTEQRDSAMYRCASRGGLQTQYFGPGTRLLVL.

This clonotype was seen more than once but under ten times. This chain uses TRBV7-6 with TRBJ1-2; possibly TRBD1 for D (5 bases). The CDR3 covers 13 residues. Germline V gene lookup returns CDR1 SGHVS and CDR2 FNYEAQ. V lost 5 bases to trimming and J lost 5 bases, with 12 bases between them. In DNA form, the CDR3 reads TGTGCCAGCAGCGGAGACAGAGGGTATGGCTACACCTTC. As protein: CASSGDRGYGYTF.

The chain is built from TRBV11-2 and TRBJ1-1; D perhaps matches TRBD1 (6 bases). This CDR3 is built from 15 residues. With 3 bases removed from V and 0 bases from J, the gap between germline ends came to 11 bases. CDR1 is SGHAT and CDR2 is FQNNGV in the germline V gene. The CDR3 nucleotides read TGTGCCAGCAGCTTCCGGACAGCAATGAACACTGAAGCTTTCTTT. Encoded protein: CASSFRTAMNTEAFF.

This clonotype was observed a single time. The chain uses TRBV12-3 or TRBV12-4 and TRBJ2-3; D is ambiguous. The length of the CDR3 is 15 residues. The V gene lost 2 bases and the J gene lost 4 bases, with 13 bases spanning the gap. For the CDR3, the DNA is TGTGCCAGCAGTTTATTAGGTGTGGGCGCAGATACGCAGTATTTT. Its translation is CASSLLGVGADTQYF.

This clonotype was observed many times. The CDR3 DNA is TGTGCCAGCAGTTGGGGCGGACTAGCGGGACCGTATGAGCAGTTCTTC. This encodes CASSWGGLAGPYEQFF. The V call is TRBV6-2 or TRBV6-3, the J call TRBJ2-1; 12 nucleotides agree with TRBD2. The CDR3 spans 16 residues. Trimming at V came to 4 bases and at J to 8 bases, leaving 9 bases not matched to a gene. Germline V gene sequence: CDR1 MNHEY, CDR2 SVGEGT.

J is TRBJ2-5 and V is TRBV6-6, with no clear D. V lost 2 bases, J lost 5 bases, and 6 bases lay in between. The germline CDR1 and CDR2 sequences are MNHNY and SVGAGI (reference sequence). CDR3 length equals 12 residues. The CDR3 bases are TGTGCCAGCAGTTACCCGTGGGAGACCCAGTACTTC. Its protein product is CASSYPWETQYF.

This clonotype has just a few counts. The chain couples TRBV9 to TRBJ1-2; D is undetermined. Germline V gene lookup returns CDR1 SGDLS and CDR2 YYNGEE. The V gene lost 0 bases and the J gene lost 2 bases, with 11 bases spanning the gap. The CDR3 length is 15 residues. The CDR3 loop reads CASSVGEISNYGYTF. CDR3 DNA sequence: TGTGCCAGCAGCGTAGGAGAAATCAGCAACTATGGCTACACCTTC.

In its sample, this clonotype was seen a few times. In nucleotides, the CDR3 is TGTGCCAGCAGCCCGACTAGCGGGGGGGTTGAGACCCAGTACTTC. Translating gives CASSPTSGGVETQYF. This chain uses TRBV7-6 with TRBJ2-5; 14 positions match TRBD2. CDR1 and CDR2 from the germline V gene are SGHVS and FNYEAQ. J lost 5 bases, V lost 5 bases, and 4 bases had no gene match. The CDR3 covers 15 residues.

V usage is TRBV19 and J usage is TRBJ2-3; D gene ambiguous. The V gene's germline CDR1 is LNHDA and CDR2 SQIVND (reference sequence). V dropped 4 bases and J dropped 5 bases, with 19 bases sitting between them. This CDR3 has 16 amino acids. The CDR3 DNA reads TGTGCCAGTAGTAGCCAGGACCCCGACCGGGTAGATACGCAGTATTTT. Translating it yields CASSSQDPDRVDTQYF.

The genes are TRBV4-1 and TRBJ2-1; D is ambiguous. Looked up from germline, CDR1 is MGHRA and CDR2 is YSYEKL. Deletions cut 0 bases from V and 9 bases from J, with 18 bases between. The CDR3 is 16 residues long. CDR3 protein: CASSQEERWPNGEQFF. CDR3 DNA: TGCGCCAGCAGCCAAGAGGAGCGTTGGCCGAACGGTGAGCAGTTCTTC.

The CDR3 here is CAWSGGLGTGAFYEQYF. The CDR3 DNA is TGTGCCTGGAGTGGAGGGCTCGGGACAGGGGCTTTCTACGAGCAGTACTTC. The genes are TRBV30 and TRBJ2-7; 10 nucleotides match TRBD1. V lost 1 base, J lost 3 bases, and 12 bases stayed unmatched. From germline, CDR1 is GTSNPN and CDR2 SVGIG (reference sequence). The CDR3 covers 17 residues.

The chain uses TRBV19 and TRBJ1-1; D remains unclear. V was cut by 5 bases and J by 6 bases, with 7 bases left in between. The germline V gene has CDR1 LNHDA and CDR2 SQIVND (reference sequence). This CDR3 has 11 amino acids. The chain's CDR3 is CASSGGPEAFF. The CDR3 DNA is TGTGCCAGTAGTGGTGGCCCTGAAGCTTTCTTT.

The V call is TRBV2, the J call TRBJ2-2; 7 nucleotides align to TRBD1. Germline V gene sequence: CDR1 SNHLY, CDR2 FYNNEI. J gave up 1 base and V 4 bases, and 6 bases lay outside the gene matches. The CDR3 sequence is 16 residues long. CDR3 sequence: CASSVDRNENTGELFF. In DNA, the CDR3 is TGTGCCAGCAGTGTGGACAGGAATGAGAACACCGGGGAGCTGTTTTTT.

This clonotype was seen a handful of times. The chain recombines TRBV27 with TRBJ2-1; a weak D match, TRBD2 (5 bases). V gave up 8 bases and J gave up 5 bases, with 10 bases separating them. CDR3 length: 12 amino acids. From germline, CDR1 is MNHEY and CDR2 SMNVEV (reference sequence). CDR3 sequence (DNA): TGTGCCAGCGGGAGTAGCAACAATGAGCAGTTCTTC. Amino acid sequence: CASGSSNNEQFF.

The chain couples TRBV3-1 to TRBJ2-3, with D perhaps given as TRBD1 or TRBD2 (6 bases each). This CDR3 spans 17 amino acids. Looked up from germline, CDR1 is LGHDT and CDR2 is YNNKEL (reference sequence). V was shortened by 2 bases and J by 1 base, with 16 bases between the two germline ends. The CDR3, as DNA: TGTGCCAGCAGCCAATACTCTAGGGGGGAAGGCACAGATACGCAGTATTTT. It encodes CASSQYSRGEGTDTQYF.

Ten or more counts support this clonotype. This chain joins TRBV12-3 or TRBV12-4 and TRBJ2-1; maybe TRBD2 (7 bases). CDR3 size: 15 residues. Trimming cost V 2 bases and J 5 bases, with 13 bases left between them. This chain's CDR3 is CASSLWDGGHNEQFF. CDR3 DNA: TGTGCCAGCAGTTTATGGGACGGGGGGCACAATGAGCAGTTCTTC.

The gene calls are TRBV4-2 and TRBJ2-3; 8 nucleotides line up with TRBD2. The CDR3 sequence is 16 residues long. Germline V gives CDR1 LGHNA, CDR2 YNFKEQ. The trim removed 0 bases at V and 4 bases at J, leaving 6 bases unmatched. The CDR3 sequence: CASSQEGAGGPDTQYF. The DNA for the CDR3 is TGTGCCAGCAGCCAAGAAGGCGCGGGGGGTCCAGATACGCAGTATTTT.

This clonotype was counted at least ten times. The chain couples TRBV6-2 or TRBV6-3 to TRBJ1-2, with 7 bases aligning to TRBD1. Germline loops: CDR1 MNHEY, CDR2 SVGEGT. This CDR3 comprises 16 residues. V dropped 7 bases and J dropped 4; count of bases not matched to a gene: 15. CDR3 residues: CASTHRAPTGIYGYTF. CDR3 sequence (DNA): TGTGCCAGCACCCATAGAGCCCCGACAGGGATCTATGGCTACACCTTC.

V is TRBV12-3 or TRBV12-4 and J is TRBJ1-5; D call uncertain. V was pared by 2 bases and J by 0 bases, with 8 bases between. The CDR3 has 15 residues. The DNA for the CDR3 is TGTGCCAGCAGTTTATCCCCAACTAGCAATCAGCCCCAGCATTTT. This translates into CASSLSPTSNQPQHF.

This clonotype is a singleton in its sample. CDR3 region: CASSLTGGGYEQYF. The DNA of the CDR3 is TGTGCCAGCAGTTTAACAGGAGGAGGCTACGAGCAGTACTTC. This rearrangement joins TRBV27 to TRBJ2-7; TRBD1 or TRBD2 may be the D gene (5 bases each). Per germline, CDR1 MNHEY and CDR2 SMNVEV (reference sequence). V lost 2 bases to trimming and J lost 3 bases, with 11 bases between them. The length of the CDR3 is 14 residues.

The gene calls are TRBV7-4 and TRBJ2-2; D is undetermined. The CDR3 extends over 16 amino acids. V was cut by 5 bases and J by 2 bases, with 15 bases left in between. Germline V gene data show CDR1 as SGHVT and CDR2 as SQSDAQ. CDR3 sequence reads: CASSPIVGVNTGELFF. In nucleotides, the CDR3 is TGTGCCAGCAGCCCGATAGTGGGTGTAAACACCGGGGAGCTGTTTTTT.

In this sample, this clonotype turned up a few times. The genes are TRBV27 and TRBJ2-7; TRBD1 might be the D (6 bases). Trimming left V 3 bases short and J 5 bases short, with 14 bases between. Germline lookup yields CDR1 MNHEY and CDR2 SMNVEV (reference sequence). CDR3 length: 14 residues. The CDR3 sequence: CASSLQGRVHEQYF. DNA for the CDR3: TGTGCCAGCAGTTTGCAGGGGCGGGTCCACGAGCAGTACTTC.

V usage is TRBV4-1 and J usage is TRBJ1-6, with unresolved D. Per germline, CDR1 MGHRA and CDR2 YSYEKL. Trimming took off 1 base at V and 4 bases at J, with 11 bases between the two ends. The CDR3 spans 16 residues. DNA of the CDR3: TGCGCCAGCAGCCAAGGGGCAACAGCATATAATTCACCCCTCCACTTT. Its protein is CASSQGATAYNSPLHF.